This T cell receptor beta chain was sequenced for a study of blood T cells in healthy people across ages. This clonotype was counted ten times or more. Its target is unknown. Broader study findings: Nothing was known about donor CMV status, and this possibly confounded expanded clonotype changes. Correlation between TCR beta diversity and naive T cell percentage was strong.

The germline V and J ends were trimmed by 2 bases and 5 bases, with 8 bases remaining between them. Germline V gene data show CDR1 as SGDLS and CDR2 as YYNGEE. The CDR3 length is 13 residues. A sample-barcoded 5' primer and a J-beta primer mix were used in a second PCR of roughly 6 to 11 cycles. From the 5' RACE reads, TCRdb called clonotypes with MiXCR, one entry per CDR3 protein. The data contain 870,000 or so distinct CDR3 sequences, 29% of them singletons. Specimen: blood. The V and J genes are TRBV9 and TRBJ2-1; D is undetermined. The TCR was taken from a woman over 75 in good health. The CDR3 spells CASSVRQNNEQFF. The CDR3 bases are TGTGCCAGCAGCGTCAGGCAGAACAATGAGCAGTTCTTC.